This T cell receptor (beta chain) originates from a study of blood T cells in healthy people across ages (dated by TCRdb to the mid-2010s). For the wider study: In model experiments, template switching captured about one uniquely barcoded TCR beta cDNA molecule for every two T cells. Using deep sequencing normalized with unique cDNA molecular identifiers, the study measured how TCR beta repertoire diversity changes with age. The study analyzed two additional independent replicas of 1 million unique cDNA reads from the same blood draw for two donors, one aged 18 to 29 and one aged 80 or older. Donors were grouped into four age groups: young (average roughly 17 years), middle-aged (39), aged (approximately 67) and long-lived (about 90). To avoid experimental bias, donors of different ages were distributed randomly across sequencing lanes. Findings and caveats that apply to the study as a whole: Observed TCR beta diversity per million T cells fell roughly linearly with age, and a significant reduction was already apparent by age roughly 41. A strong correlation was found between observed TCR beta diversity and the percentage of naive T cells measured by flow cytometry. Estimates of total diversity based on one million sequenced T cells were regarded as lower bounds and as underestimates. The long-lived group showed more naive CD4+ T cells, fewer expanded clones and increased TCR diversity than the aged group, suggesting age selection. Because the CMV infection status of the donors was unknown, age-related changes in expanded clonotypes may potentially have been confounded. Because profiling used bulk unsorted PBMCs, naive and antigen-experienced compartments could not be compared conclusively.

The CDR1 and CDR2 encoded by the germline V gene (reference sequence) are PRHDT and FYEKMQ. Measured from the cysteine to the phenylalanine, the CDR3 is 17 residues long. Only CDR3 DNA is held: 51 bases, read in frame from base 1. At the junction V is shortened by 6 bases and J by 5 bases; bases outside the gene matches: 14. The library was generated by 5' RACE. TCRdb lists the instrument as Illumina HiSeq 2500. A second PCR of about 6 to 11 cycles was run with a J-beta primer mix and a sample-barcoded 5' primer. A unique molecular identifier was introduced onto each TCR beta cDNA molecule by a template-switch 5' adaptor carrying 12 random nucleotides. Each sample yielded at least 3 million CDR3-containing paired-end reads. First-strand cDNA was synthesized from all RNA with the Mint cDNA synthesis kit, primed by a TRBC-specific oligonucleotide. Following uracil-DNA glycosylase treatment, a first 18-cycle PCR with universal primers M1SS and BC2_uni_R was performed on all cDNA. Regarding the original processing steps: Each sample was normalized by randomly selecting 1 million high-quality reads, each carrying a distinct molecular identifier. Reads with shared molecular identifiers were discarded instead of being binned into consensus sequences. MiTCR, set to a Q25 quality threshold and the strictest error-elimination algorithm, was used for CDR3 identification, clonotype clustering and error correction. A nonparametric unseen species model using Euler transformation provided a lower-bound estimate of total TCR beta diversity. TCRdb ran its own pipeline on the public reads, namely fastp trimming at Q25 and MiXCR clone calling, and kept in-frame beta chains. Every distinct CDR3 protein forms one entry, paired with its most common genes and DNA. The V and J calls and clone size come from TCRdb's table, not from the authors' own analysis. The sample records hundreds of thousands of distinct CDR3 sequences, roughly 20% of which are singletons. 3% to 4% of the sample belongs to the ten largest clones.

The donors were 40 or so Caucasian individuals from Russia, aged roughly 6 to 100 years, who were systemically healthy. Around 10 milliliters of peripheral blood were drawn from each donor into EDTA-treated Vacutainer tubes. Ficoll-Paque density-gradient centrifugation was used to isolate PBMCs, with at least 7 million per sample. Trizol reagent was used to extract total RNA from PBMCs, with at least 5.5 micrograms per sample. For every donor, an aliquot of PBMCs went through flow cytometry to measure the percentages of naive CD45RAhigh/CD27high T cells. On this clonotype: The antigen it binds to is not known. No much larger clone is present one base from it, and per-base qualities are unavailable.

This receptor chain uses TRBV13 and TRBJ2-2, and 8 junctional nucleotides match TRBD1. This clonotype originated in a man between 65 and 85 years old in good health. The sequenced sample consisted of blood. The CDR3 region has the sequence CASSRGAGGKVTGELFF. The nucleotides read TGTGCCAGCAGTCGTGGCGCAGGGGGCAAAGTGACCGGGGAGCTGTTTTTT.